Described below is a single T cell receptor (beta chain) sequence and its context. The data originate from a study of blood T cell repertoires in COVID-19. Study as a whole: Specimens from acute and convalescent COVID-19 originated in the United States, Italy and Spain. In each case, the material was cDNA or gDNA derived from T cells, B-cell-depleted T cells, or PBMCs.

Authors' data handling: Scientists estimated how many nucleated cells there were by amplifying reference gene primers. The data were produced by immunoSEQ multiplex PCR, yet TCRdb's version contains in-frame clones alone and is incomplete. V, J and clone size are those of that table, while D and trimming were read from the DNA. This sample has some 240,000 clones, with 65% to 90% found just once. V lost 0 bases and J lost 4; bases outside the gene matches: 8. Germline V lookup: CDR1 LNHDA, CDR2 SQIVND (reference sequence). The CDR3 consists of 17 residues. This sequence joins TRBV19 and TRBJ2-3; 9 positions match TRBD1. The sequencing sample was made of peripheral blood. The clonotype originates from a middle-aged woman who had recovered from COVID-19. Here the CDR3 reads CASSIDRQGDGSDTQYF. CDR3 bases: TGTGCCAGTAGTATAGACCGACAGGGGGATGGATCAGATACGCAGTATTTT.